This passage covers 19 T cell receptor beta chains from one sample sequenced in a study of blood T cell repertoires in COVID-19. Assay used: immunoSEQ multiplex PCR; TCRdb lists only in-frame clones, some missing. The sample gives some 140,000 clones, around four fifths of which show up once; about a tenth is in the top ten. Sequenced: peripheral blood. The receptors were gathered from a man between 60 and 75 years old who had recovered from COVID-19.

V gene TRBV5-6 combines with J gene TRBJ2-7; no clear D gene. Looked up from germline, CDR1 is SGHDT and CDR2 is YYEEEE. V gave up 2 bases and J gave up 3 bases, with 6 bases separating them. This CDR3 has 12 residues. In DNA form, the CDR3 reads TGTGCCAGCAGCTTAAACAGCTACGAGCAGTACTTC. Residues: CASSLNSYEQYF.

The CDR3 reads CASSPRTGGSDEKLFF. CDR3 nucleotides: TGTGCCAGCTCACCACGGACGGGGGGATCGGATGAAAAACTGTTTTTT. The chain links TRBV18 to TRBJ1-4; the D gene is possibly TRBD1 (5 bases). Germline-derived CDR1 and CDR2 are KGHSH and LQKENI. This CDR3 is 16 amino acids long. Trimming left V 1 base short and J 6 bases short, with 15 bases between. Based on the CDR3 plus reference TRBV18 and TRBJ1-4, the full variable domain is NAGVMQNPRHLVRRRGQEARLRCSPMKGHSHVYWYRQLPEEGLKFMVYLQKENIIDESGMPKERFSAEFPKEGPSILRIQQVVRGDSAAYFCASSPRTGGSDEKLFFGSGTQLSVL.

The V and J genes are TRBV19 and TRBJ1-4; D is possibly TRBD1 (6 bases). Between the trimmed V and J ends, which lost 7 bases and 8 bases, there was a span of 11 bases. The CDR3 has 12 amino acids. Germline V gene sequence: CDR1 LNHDA, CDR2 SQIVND (reference sequence). Here the CDR3 reads CASKGGPEKLFF. CDR3 DNA: TGTGCCAGTAAAGGGGGACCGGAAAAACTGTTTTTT.

This clone was found a few times. The chain joins TRBV6-5 to TRBJ2-1; 8 bases map to TRBD1. The V gene's germline CDR1 is MNHEY and CDR2 SVGAGI. The CDR3 length is 16 residues. Trimming removed 4 bases from V and 9 bases from J; junction bases left unmatched: 14. The CDR3 protein is CASSFGQGIRQSEQFF. CDR3 nucleotide sequence: TGTGCCAGCAGTTTTGGACAGGGTATTCGTCAGAGTGAGCAGTTCTTC.

This chain uses TRBV5-6 with TRBJ2-6, with 7 bases that match TRBD1. The germline V gene encodes CDR1 SGHDT and CDR2 YYEEEE. V shed 4 bases and J 3 bases; nucleotides not matched to a gene: 4. The CDR3 loop spans 15 amino acids. CDR3 sequence reads: CASSLGTVGANVLTF. CDR3 nucleotides: TGTGCCAGCAGCCTCGGGACAGTTGGGGCCAACGTCCTGACTTTC.

The chain joins TRBV3-1 (or the pseudogene TRBV3-2) to TRBJ2-1; perhaps TRBD2 as D (6 bases). Per germline, CDR1 LGHDT and CDR2 YNNKEL (reference sequence). The CDR3 covers 16 residues. The V end lost 0 bases, the J end lost 9 bases, and 18 bases lay between the germline ends. The CDR3 DNA follows: TGTGCCAGCAGCCAAGAGCCCGGTGCGGGGTCAGGTGAGCAGTTCTTC. Protein: CASSQEPGAGSGEQFF.

This sequence joins TRBV6-6 and TRBJ2-5; 11 positions agree with TRBD2. J gave up 6 bases and V 5 bases, and 14 bases lay outside the gene matches. CDR3 length: 17 residues. Looked up from germline, CDR1 is MNHNY and CDR2 is SVGAGI (reference sequence). The CDR3 spells CASSPRGGLAAYKTQYF. The CDR3 DNA reads as TGTGCCAGCAGTCCCCGTGGGGGACTAGCGGCTTACAAGACCCAGTACTTC.

The rearrangement links TRBV27 to TRBJ2-1; the D gene is possibly TRBD1 (6 bases). This CDR3 spans 17 amino acids. V lost 5 bases and J 0 bases, leaving 17 bases between the germline ends. Germline V CDR1 and CDR2: MNHEY, SMNVEV (reference sequence). CDR3 sequence (DNA): TGTGCCAGCAGTAGGGGCTGGGGGCGGAGCTCCTACAATGAGCAGTTCTTC. Translating gives CASSRGWGRSSYNEQFF.

This clone was seen once. This chain connects TRBV6-2 or TRBV6-3 to TRBJ2-2, with 7 bases matching TRBD2. This CDR3 contains 13 residues. After removal of 4 bases from V and 9 bases from J, the junction contained 5 bases not matched to a gene. CDR1 and CDR2 (germline): MNHEY, SVGEGT. The CDR3 protein is CASSSGTNRELFF. The CDR3 DNA sequence: TGTGCCAGCAGTTCCGGGACTAACAGGGAGCTGTTTTTT.

The genes are TRBV9 and TRBJ2-5; D remains ambiguous. This CDR3 is built from 13 residues. Per germline, CDR1 SGDLS and CDR2 YYNGEE. Trimming took 2 bases from V and 4 from J, leaving 9 bases between them. For the CDR3, the DNA is TGTGCCAGCAGCGTGAACATTGCAGAGACCCAGTACTTC. Translation gives CASSVNIAETQYF.

The rearrangement joins TRBV14 to TRBJ1-6; 8 bases map to TRBD1. With V trimmed by 3 bases and J by 10 bases, 11 bases remained unmatched. Germline-derived CDR1 and CDR2 are SGHDN and FVKESK. This CDR3 has 16 residues. As DNA, the CDR3 is TGTGCCAGCAGCCACCTCGACAGGGGATTTCTATCACCCCTCCACTTT. Translation: CASSHLDRGFLSPLHF. The whole variable domain, filled in from reference TRBV14 and TRBJ1-6, reads EAGVTQFPSHSVIEKGQTVTLRCDPISGHDNLYWYRRVMGKEIKFLLHFVKESKQDESGMPNNRFLAERTGGTYSTLKVQPAELEDSGVYFCASSHLDRGFLSPLHFGNGTRLTVT.

The rearrangement uses TRBV3-1 (or the pseudogene TRBV3-2) and TRBJ2-1; 8 bases align to TRBD1. The CDR3 loop spans 15 amino acids. Per germline, CDR1 LGHDT and CDR2 YNNKEL (reference sequence). J was trimmed by 5 bases and V by 3 bases; bases with no gene match: 6. The CDR3 protein is CASSQAGQANNEQFF. For the CDR3, the DNA is TGTGCCAGCAGCCAGGCGGGACAGGCAAACAATGAGCAGTTCTTC.

This clone turned up a few times. This chain uses TRBV6-2 or TRBV6-3 with TRBJ1-5, with D unresolved. The V and J ends lost 6 bases and 6 bases respectively, with 9 bases between them. The CDR3 consists of 12 residues. The germline gives CDR1 MNHEY, CDR2 SVGEGT. The CDR3 DNA reads TGTGCCAGCAGCCAAATGGCTCAGCCCCAGCATTTT. Translating it yields CASSQMAQPQHF.

The J gene is TRBJ2-7, the V gene TRBV10-3; perhaps TRBD2 as D (7 bases). The CDR3 spans 14 residues. V lost 0 bases and J 6 bases, leaving 12 bases between the germline ends. The germline CDR1 and CDR2 sequences are ENHRY and SYGVKD. The CDR3 loop reads CAISESRGAGEQYF. DNA for the CDR3: TGTGCCATCAGTGAGTCCCGGGGGGCAGGCGAGCAGTACTTC.

About this clone itself: The sample contains more than one DNA sequence encoding this CDR3. The rearrangement joins TRBV19 to TRBJ1-2; 7 bases are a match to TRBD1. Germline CDR1 reads LNHDA; CDR2 reads SQIVND (reference sequence). V shed 4 bases and J 8 bases; nucleotides not matched to a gene: 7. The CDR3 is 13 residues long. In nucleotides, the CDR3 is TGTGCCAGTAGTACCACAGGGGATGGAGGCTACACCTTC. This translates into CASSTTGDGGYTF.

This sequence joins TRBV10-3 and TRBJ1-1; TRBD1 aligns across 7 bases. This CDR3 has 15 amino acids. The V segment lost 3 bases and the J segment 2 bases; nucleotides outside the gene matches: 6. CDR1 ENHRY and CDR2 SYGVKD come from the germline V gene. CDR3 residues: CAISEFEGANTEAFF. DNA of the CDR3: TGTGCCATCAGTGAATTCGAGGGGGCAAACACTGAAGCTTTCTTT.

This clone was observed a few times. This rearrangement joins TRBV27 to TRBJ2-7; 9 positions match TRBD1. V was pared by 5 bases and J by 4 bases, with 9 bases of the junction left unmatched. In germline, CDR1 is MNHEY, CDR2 SMNVEV (reference sequence). The CDR3 consists of 15 residues. The CDR3 DNA follows: TGTGCCAGCAGTACGCCGGGACAGGGAAAGTACGAGCAGTACTTC. Translating gives CASSTPGQGKYEQYF.

The V call is TRBV30, the J call TRBJ1-3; 7 positions agree with TRBD1. Germline CDR1 is GTSNPN and CDR2 is SVGIG (reference sequence). Trimming at V came to 0 bases and at J to 7 bases, leaving 3 bases not matched to a gene. The length of the CDR3 is 13 residues. The CDR3 bases are TGTGCCTGGAGTGTGATACAGGGGAACACCATATATTTT. This sequence encodes CAWSVIQGNTIYF.

V is TRBV7-2 and J is TRBJ2-7; D is unclear. Per the germline V gene, CDR1 is SGHTA and CDR2 is FQGNSA. This CDR3 spans 14 amino acids. Trimming shortened V by 0 bases and J by 4 bases, and 10 bases separated the two germline ends. The CDR3 region has the DNA TGTGCCAGCAGCTTAGCCCTAGATTCATACGAGCAGTACTTC. Translation: CASSLALDSYEQYF. Drawing the rest from reference TRBV7-2 and TRBJ2-7, the complete variable domain is GAGVSQSPSNKVTEKGKDVELRCDPISGHTALYWYRQSLGQGLEFLIYFQGNSAPDKSGLPSDRFSAERTGGSVSTLTIQRTQQEDSAVYLCASSLALDSYEQYFGPGTRLTVT.